This TCR beta chain was retrieved from a study of OX40 agonist ivuxolimab in advanced cancers. Sequencing was performed with immunoSEQ multiplex PCR; in TCRdb, only in-frame clones are kept and a portion is missing. The sample includes roughly 77,000 clones, approximately 90% seen only once; the top ten take approximately 0.48%. The ends lost 5 bases at V and 2 bases at J; junction bases unmatched: 4. This CDR3 is built from 14 residues. CDR1 is SGHNT, CDR2 YENEEA, per germline. On this clone: Other DNA sequences within the sample encode an identical CDR3.

The TCR comes from an adult with an advanced solid tumor such as melanoma, head and neck, liver or kidney cancer. The chain uses TRBV11-3 and TRBJ2-5, with 8 bases lining up with TRBD1. The source material was CD4+ or CD8+ T cells sorted from blood, sampled in a trial of the OX40 agonist ivuxolimab. Here the CDR3 reads CASSLRTGQETQYF. CDR3 bases: TGTGCCAGCAGCCTTAGGACAGGGCAAGAGACCCAGTACTTC.